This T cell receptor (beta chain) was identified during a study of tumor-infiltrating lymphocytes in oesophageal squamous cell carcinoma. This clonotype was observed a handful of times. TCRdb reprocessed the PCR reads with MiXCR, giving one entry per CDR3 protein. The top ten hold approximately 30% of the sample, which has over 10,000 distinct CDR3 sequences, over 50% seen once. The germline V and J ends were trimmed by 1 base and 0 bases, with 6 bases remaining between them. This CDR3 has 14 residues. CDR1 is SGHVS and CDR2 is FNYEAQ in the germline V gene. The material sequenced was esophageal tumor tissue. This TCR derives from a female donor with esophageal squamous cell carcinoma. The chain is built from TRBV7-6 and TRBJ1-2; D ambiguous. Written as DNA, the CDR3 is TGTGCCAGCAGCTTAGGGTCGGCTAACTATGGCTACACCTTC. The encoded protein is CASSLGSANYGYTF.